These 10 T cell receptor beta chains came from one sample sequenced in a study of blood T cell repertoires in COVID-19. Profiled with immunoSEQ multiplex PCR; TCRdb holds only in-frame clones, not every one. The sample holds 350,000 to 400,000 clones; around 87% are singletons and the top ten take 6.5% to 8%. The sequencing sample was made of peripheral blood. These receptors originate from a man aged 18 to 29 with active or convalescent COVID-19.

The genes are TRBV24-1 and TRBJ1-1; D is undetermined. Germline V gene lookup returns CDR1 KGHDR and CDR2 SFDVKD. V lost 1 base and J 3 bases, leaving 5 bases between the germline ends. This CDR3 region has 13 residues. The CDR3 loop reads CATSDFMYTEAFF. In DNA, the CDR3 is TGTGCCACCAGTGATTTCATGTACACTGAAGCTTTCTTT.

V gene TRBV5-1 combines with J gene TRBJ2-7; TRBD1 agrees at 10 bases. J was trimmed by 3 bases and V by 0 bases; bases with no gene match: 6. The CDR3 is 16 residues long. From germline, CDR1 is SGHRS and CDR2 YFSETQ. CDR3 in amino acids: CASSLGQGATLYEQYF. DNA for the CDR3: TGCGCCAGCAGCTTGGGACAGGGGGCAACTCTCTACGAGCAGTACTTC. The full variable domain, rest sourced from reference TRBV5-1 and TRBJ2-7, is KAGVTQTPRYLIKTRGQQVTLSCSPISGHRSVSWYQQTPGQGLQFLFEYFSETQRNKGNFPGRFSGRQFSNSRSEMNVSTLELGDSALYLCASSLGQGATLYEQYFGPGTRLTVT.

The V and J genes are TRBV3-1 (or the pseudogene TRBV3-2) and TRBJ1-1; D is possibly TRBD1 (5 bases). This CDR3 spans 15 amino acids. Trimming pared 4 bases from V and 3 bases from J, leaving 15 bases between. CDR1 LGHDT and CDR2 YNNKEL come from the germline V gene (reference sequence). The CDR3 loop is CASSPGLDLHTEAFF. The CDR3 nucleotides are TGTGCCAGCAGCCCGGGACTCGACCTACACACTGAAGCTTTCTTT.

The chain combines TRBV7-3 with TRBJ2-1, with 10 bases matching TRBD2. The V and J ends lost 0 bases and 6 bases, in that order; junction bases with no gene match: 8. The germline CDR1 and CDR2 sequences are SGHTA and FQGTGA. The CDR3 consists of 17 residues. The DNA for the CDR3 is TGTGCCAGCAGCTTAACGAGGCCTAGCGGGAGCCGCAATGAGCAGTTCTTC. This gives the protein CASSLTRPSGSRNEQFF.

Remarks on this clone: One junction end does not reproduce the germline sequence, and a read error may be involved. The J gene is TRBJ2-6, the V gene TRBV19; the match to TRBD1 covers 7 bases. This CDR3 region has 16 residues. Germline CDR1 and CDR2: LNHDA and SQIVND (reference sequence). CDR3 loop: CARFPGQSSGANVLTF. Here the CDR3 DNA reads TGTGCCAGGTTTCCGGGACAGAGCTCTGGGGCCAACGTGCTGACTTTC.

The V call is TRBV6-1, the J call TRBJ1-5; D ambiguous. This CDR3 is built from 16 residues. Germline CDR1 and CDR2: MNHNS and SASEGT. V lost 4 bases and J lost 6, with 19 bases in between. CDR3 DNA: TGTGCCAGCAGTGGGAGAGGGCCCGAACAAGGTCAGCCCCAGCATTTT. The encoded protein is CASSGRGPEQGQPQHF.

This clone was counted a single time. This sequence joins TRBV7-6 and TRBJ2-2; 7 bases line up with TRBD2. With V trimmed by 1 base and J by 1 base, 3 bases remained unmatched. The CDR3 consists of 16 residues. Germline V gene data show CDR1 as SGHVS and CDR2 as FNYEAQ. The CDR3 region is CASSLEASGNTGELFF. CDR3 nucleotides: TGTGCCAGCAGCTTAGAAGCTAGCGGGAACACCGGGGAGCTGTTTTTT.

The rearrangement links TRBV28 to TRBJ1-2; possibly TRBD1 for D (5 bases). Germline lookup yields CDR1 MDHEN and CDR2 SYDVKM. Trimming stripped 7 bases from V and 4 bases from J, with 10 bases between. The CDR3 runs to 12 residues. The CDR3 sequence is CASTSGIYGYTF. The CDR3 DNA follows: TGTGCCAGCACGTCAGGGATCTATGGCTACACCTTC.

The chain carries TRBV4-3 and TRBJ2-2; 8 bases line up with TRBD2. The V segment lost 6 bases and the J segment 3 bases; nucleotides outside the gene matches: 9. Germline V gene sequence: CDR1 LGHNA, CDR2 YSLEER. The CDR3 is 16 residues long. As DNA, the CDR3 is TGCGCCAGCAGAAAGAGCGGGAGTTGGGACACCGGGGAGCTGTTTTTT. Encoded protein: CASRKSGSWDTGELFF.

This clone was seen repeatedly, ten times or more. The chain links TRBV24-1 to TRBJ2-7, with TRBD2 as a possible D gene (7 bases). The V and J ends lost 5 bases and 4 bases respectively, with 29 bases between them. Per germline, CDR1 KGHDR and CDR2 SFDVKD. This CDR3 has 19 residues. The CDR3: CATSGGDRFGGLGGYEQYF. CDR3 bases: TGTGCCACCAGTGGCGGAGACAGGTTCGGTGGACTAGGAGGTTACGAGCAGTACTTC.